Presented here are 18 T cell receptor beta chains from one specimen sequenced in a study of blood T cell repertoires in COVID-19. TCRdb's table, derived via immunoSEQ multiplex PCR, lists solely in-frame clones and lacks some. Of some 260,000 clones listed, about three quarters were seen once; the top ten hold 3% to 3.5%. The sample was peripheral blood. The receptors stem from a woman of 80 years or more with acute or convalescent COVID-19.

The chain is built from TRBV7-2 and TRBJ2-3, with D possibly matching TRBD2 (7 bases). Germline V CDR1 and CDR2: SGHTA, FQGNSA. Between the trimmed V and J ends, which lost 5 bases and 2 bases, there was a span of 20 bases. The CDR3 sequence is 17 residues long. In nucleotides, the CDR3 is TGTGCCAGCAGCCCCCGACTGGGGGGGGGCTCCACAGATACGCAGTATTTT. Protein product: CASSPRLGGGSTDTQYF.

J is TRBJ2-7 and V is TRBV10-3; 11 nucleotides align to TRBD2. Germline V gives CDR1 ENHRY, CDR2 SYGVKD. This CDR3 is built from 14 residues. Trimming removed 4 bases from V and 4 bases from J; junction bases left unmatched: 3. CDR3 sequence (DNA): TGTGCCATCAGTGGAACTAGCGGGGGTTACGAGCAGTACTTC. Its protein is CAISGTSGGYEQYF.

CDR3 bases: TGTGCCAGCAGCCGTGTACTCCTAGCGGGACGCAATGAGCAGTTCTTC. Its protein is CASSRVLLAGRNEQFF. This sequence joins TRBV3-1 (or the pseudogene TRBV3-2) and TRBJ2-1, with TRBD2 matching over 9 bases. The CDR3 runs to 16 residues. Germline loops: CDR1 LGHDT, CDR2 YNNKEL (reference sequence). V was clipped by 4 bases and J by 6 bases; unmatched bases: 10.

The CDR3 reads CASSPQRLNSPLHF. In DNA form, the CDR3 reads TGTGCCAGCAGTCCACAGAGACTAAATTCACCCCTCCACTTT. The chain carries TRBV3-1 (or the pseudogene TRBV3-2) and TRBJ1-6; D is ambiguous. The CDR3 has 14 amino acids. V was clipped by 6 bases and J by 7 bases, with 13 bases between them. Germline V gene data show CDR1 as LGHDT and CDR2 as YNNKEL (reference sequence).

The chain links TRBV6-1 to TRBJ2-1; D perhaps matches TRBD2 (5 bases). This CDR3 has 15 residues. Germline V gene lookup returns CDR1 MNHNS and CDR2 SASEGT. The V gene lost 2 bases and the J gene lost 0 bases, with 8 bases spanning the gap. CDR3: CASSETRGSYNEQFF. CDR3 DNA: TGTGCCAGCAGTGAAACACGGGGCTCCTACAATGAGCAGTTCTTC.

CDR3 nucleotide sequence: TGTGCCAGCCATAGGGACAGCCCTAACTATGGCTACACCTTC. This translates into CASHRDSPNYGYTF. The gene calls are TRBV2 and TRBJ1-2; TRBD1 matches at 7 bases. Germline V CDR1 and CDR2: SNHLY, FYNNEI. Trimming removed 8 bases from V and 0 bases from J; junction bases left unmatched: 6. The CDR3 length is 14 residues.

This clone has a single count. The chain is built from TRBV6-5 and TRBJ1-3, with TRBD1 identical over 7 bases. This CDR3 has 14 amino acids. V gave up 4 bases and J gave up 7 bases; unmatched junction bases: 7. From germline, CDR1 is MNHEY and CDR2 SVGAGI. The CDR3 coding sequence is TGTGCCAGCAGTTCGAACAGGGGCCGGAACACCATATATTTT. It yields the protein CASSSNRGRNTIYF.

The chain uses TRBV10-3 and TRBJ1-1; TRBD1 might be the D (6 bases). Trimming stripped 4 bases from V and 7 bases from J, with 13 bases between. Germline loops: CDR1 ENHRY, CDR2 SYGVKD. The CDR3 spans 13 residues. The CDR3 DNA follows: TGTGCCATCAGTGGCAGGGGTGACGGTGAAGCTTTCTTT. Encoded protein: CAISGRGDGEAFF.

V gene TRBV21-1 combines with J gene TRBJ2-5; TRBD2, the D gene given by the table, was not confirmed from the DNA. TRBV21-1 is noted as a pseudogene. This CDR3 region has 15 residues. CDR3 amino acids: CASSKVWGEGETQYF. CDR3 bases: TGTGCCAGCAGCAAAGTTTGGGGGGAAGGGGAGACCCAGTACTTC.

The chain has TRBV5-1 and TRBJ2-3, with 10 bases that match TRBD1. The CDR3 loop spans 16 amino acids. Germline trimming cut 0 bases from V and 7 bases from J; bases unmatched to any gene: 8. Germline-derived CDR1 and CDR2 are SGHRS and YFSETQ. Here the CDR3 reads CASSLAGDRGLNTQYF. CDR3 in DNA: TGCGCCAGCAGCTTGGCCGGAGACAGGGGGCTGAATACGCAGTATTTT.

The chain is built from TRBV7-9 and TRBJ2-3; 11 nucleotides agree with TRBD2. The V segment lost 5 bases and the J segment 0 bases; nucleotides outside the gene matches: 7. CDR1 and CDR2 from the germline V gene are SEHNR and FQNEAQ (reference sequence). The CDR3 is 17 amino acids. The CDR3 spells CASSPLSGRGSTDTQYF. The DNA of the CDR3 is TGTGCCAGCAGCCCCCTTAGCGGGAGGGGTAGCACAGATACGCAGTATTTT.

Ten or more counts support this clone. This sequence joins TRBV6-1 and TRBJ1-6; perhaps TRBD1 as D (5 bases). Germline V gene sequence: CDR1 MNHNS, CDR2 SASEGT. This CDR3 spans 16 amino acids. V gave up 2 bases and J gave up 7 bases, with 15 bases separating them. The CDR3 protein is CASSELGGVRNSPLHF. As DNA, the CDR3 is TGTGCCAGCAGTGAATTAGGAGGGGTCCGCAATTCACCCCTCCACTTT.

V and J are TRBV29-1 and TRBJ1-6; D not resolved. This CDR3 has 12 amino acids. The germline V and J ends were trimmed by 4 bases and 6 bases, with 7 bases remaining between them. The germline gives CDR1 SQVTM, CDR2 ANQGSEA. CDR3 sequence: CSVGSVNSPLHF. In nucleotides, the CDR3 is TGCAGCGTTGGGTCAGTTAATTCACCCCTCCACTTT.

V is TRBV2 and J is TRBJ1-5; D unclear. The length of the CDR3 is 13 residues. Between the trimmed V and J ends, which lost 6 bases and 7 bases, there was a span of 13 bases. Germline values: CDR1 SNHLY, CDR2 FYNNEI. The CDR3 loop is CASRKTGPQPQHF. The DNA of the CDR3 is TGTGCCAGCAGGAAGACGGGTCCACAGCCCCAGCATTTT.

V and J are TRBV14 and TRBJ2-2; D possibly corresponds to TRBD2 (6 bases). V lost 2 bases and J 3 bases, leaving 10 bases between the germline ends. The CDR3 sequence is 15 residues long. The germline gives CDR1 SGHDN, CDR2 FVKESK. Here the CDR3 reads CASSQTGTYTGELFF. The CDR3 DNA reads TGTGCCAGCAGCCAAACCGGGACTTACACCGGGGAGCTGTTTTTT.

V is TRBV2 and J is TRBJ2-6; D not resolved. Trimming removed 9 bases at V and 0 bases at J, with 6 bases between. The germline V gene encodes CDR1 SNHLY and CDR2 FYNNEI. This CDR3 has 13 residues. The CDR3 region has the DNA TGTGCCAGTTCGGTCTCTGGGGCCAACGTCCTGACTTTC. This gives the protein CASSVSGANVLTF.

Here the CDR3 DNA reads TGTGCCAGTCGGTGGTTCTCTGGAAACACCATATATTTT. Protein: CASRWFSGNTIYF. This chain uses TRBV3-1 (or the pseudogene TRBV3-2) with TRBJ1-3; D gene uncertain. This CDR3 comprises 13 residues. V gave up 9 bases and J gave up 0 bases, with 9 bases separating them. The germline CDR1 and CDR2 sequences are LGHDT and YNNKEL (reference sequence).

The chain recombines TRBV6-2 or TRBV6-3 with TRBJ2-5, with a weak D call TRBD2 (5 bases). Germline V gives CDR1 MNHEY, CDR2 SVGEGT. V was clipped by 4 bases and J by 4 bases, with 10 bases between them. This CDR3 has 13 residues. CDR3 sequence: CASSWGEGETQYF. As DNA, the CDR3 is TGTGCCAGCAGTTGGGGAGAAGGAGAGACCCAGTACTTC.